A selection of T cell receptor beta chains follows, all from one sample in a study of T cell responses to AZD1222 COVID-19 vaccine. Clones were read by immunoSEQ multiplex PCR, and TCRdb kept only the in-frame ones, dropping some. The data contain 150,000 or so clones, 80% to 90% of them singletons. The sample here was peripheral blood, taken on day 0 of AZD1222 vaccination. Source of these receptors: an adult in good health. CDR3s include the opening cysteine and the closing phenylalanine or tryptophan. The D gene is left open where the match is weak. Clone size is given for some rows only: seen once, a few or many times, or a class if the clone is expanded.

j_gene | d_gene | abundance | v_gene | CDR3nt | CDR3aa
TRBJ2-5 | TRBD2 | . | TRBV15 | TGTGCCACCAGCAGTTATAGCGGGAGGCCCCAAGAGACCCAGTACTTC | CATSSYSGRPQETQYF
TRBJ2-5 | . | . | TRBV2 | TGTGCCAGCAGTGAAGCGGACGGCAACCAAGAGACCCAGTACTTC | CASSEADGNQETQYF
TRBJ1-2 | TRBD1 | . | TRBV7-8 | TGTGCCAGCAGCTTAGTGCAGGGGGTAGGAGGCTACACCTTC | CASSLVQGVGGYTF
TRBJ2-7 | TRBD2 | . | TRBV7-8 | TGTGCCAGCAGCTCGAGAGAGGGACTAGGTCGTGAGCAGTACTTC | CASSSREGLGREQYF
TRBJ1-2 | TRBD1 | . | TRBV5-6 | TGTGCCAGCAGCTTAGGGACAGGGCCGACCTATGGCTACACCTTC | CASSLGTGPTYGYTF
TRBJ2-3 | . | . | TRBV6-2/TRBV6-3 | TGTGCCAGCAGCCAACGGCCGGCGGGGACGCAGTATTTT | CASSQRPAGTQYF
TRBJ2-1 | . | . | TRBV28 | TGTGCCAGCACGTCGCCGGGGACGTACAATGAGCAGTTCTTC | CASTSPGTYNEQFF
TRBJ2-2 | . | few | TRBV6-5 | TGTGCCAGCAGTTCGGACACCTTCACCGGGGAGCTGTTTTTT | CASSSDTFTGELFF
TRBJ2-1 | . | . | TRBV7-9 | TGTGCCAGCAGCTATAAAGACAGGGACTACTACAATGAGCAGTTCTTC | CASSYKDRDYYNEQFF
TRBJ2-4 | . | . | TRBV11-3 | TGTGCCAGCAGCGCCCCGACAGTAGCCAAAAACATTCAGTACTTC | CASSAPTVAKNIQYF
TRBJ1-2 | . | . | TRBV28 | TGTGCCAGCAGTTTAGGGGGTCAATCATTATATGGCTACACCTTC | CASSLGGQSLYGYTF
TRBJ1-1 | . | . | TRBV2 | TGTGCCAGCAGCAAGGGGGGGAACACTGAAGCTTTCTTT | CASSKGGNTEAFF
TRBJ2-5 | . | once | TRBV12-3/TRBV12-4 | TGTGCCAGCAGTTTAAACCTGGGGGAGACCCAGTACTTC | CASSLNLGETQYF
TRBJ2-3 | TRBD2 | few | TRBV27 | TGTGCCAGCAGCCAGCGGGGACCGTCGGATACGCAGTATTTT | CASSQRGPSDTQYF
TRBJ1-5 | . | . | TRBV28 | TGTGCCAGCAAGTTACTCGTCGGAAGTGGCAATCAGCCCCAGCATTTT | CASKLLVGSGNQPQHF
TRBJ1-1 | . | once | TRBV29-1 | TGCAGCGTTGACTCGGAACAACTGAACACTGAAGCTTTCTTT | CSVDSEQLNTEAFF
TRBJ1-5 | . | . | TRBV7-3 | TGTGCCAGCAGCTTAAATCGGCAGGGTCAGCCCCAGCATTTT | CASSLNRQGQPQHF
TRBJ2-3 | TRBD2 | . | TRBV14 | TGTGCCAGCAGAACTAGCGGGGCGGCAGATACGCAGTATTTT | CASRTSGAADTQYF
TRBJ1-5 | TRBD1 | . | TRBV6-5 | TGTGCCGGGGGACAGATTAGCAATCAGCCCCAGCATTTT | CAGGQISNQPQHF
TRBJ1-1 | TRBD1 | . | TRBV29-1 | TGCAGCGGGACAGGGAGAACTGAAGCTTTCTTT | CSGTGRTEAFF
TRBJ1-5 | . | . | TRBV28 | TGTGCCAGCAGTTCCTCCGAGTTTTTAGGGTCTGGGAGCAATCAGCCCCAGCATTTT | CASSSSEFLGSGSNQPQHF
TRBJ1-5 | TRBD1 | . | TRBV19 | TGTGCCAGTAGATATACAGGGGGCTCCAATCAGCCCCAGCATTTT | CASRYTGGSNQPQHF
TRBJ1-1 | TRBD1 | . | TRBV6-5 | TGTGCCAGCAGCCGGACAGGGTCCCTGGGGACTGAAGCTTTCTTT | CASSRTGSLGTEAFF
TRBJ1-1 | . | . | TRBV5-8 | TGTGCCAGCAGCTTGGCCCCCGGGAACACTGAAGCTTTCTTT | CASSLAPGNTEAFF
TRBJ2-2 | TRBD2 | . | TRBV27 | TGTGCCAGCAGTCCGGGACTAGTCACCGGGGAGCTGTTTTTT | CASSPGLVTGELFF
TRBJ2-7 | TRBD1 | . | TRBV2 | TGTGCCAGCAGGGGACAGGGGGCCCACGAGCAGTACTTC | CASRGQGAHEQYF
TRBJ1-6 | . | . | TRBV7-2 | TGTGCCAGCAGCACGGCAGGGTTGTATTCACCCCTCCACTTT | CASSTAGLYSPLHF
TRBJ1-1 | . | . | TRBV6-5 | TGTGCCAGCAGTTATGGCCCGAACACTGAAGCTTTCTTT | CASSYGPNTEAFF
TRBJ1-5 | . | . | TRBV6-6 | TGTGCCAGCAGACAATACGACAGAAGCAATCAGCCCCAGCATTTT | CASRQYDRSNQPQHF
TRBJ2-1 | TRBD2 | . | TRBV9 | TGTGCCAGCAGCACCCTAGCGGGAGGTCTTTACAATGAGCAGTTCTTC | CASSTLAGGLYNEQFF
TRBJ1-3 | . | . | TRBV7-2 | TGTGCCAGCAGCTTACAAGGGTTGAGCTCTGGAAACACCATATATTTT | CASSLQGLSSGNTIYF
TRBJ2-5 | TRBD2 | . | TRBV5-6 | TGTGCCAGCAGCTTGGCGGGGGGGGCACGGACCCAGTACTTC | CASSLAGGARTQYF
TRBJ1-2 | . | . | TRBV18 | TGTGCCAGCTCACCGGTCCCAGCGAGTGGCTACACCTTC | CASSPVPASGYTF
TRBJ2-3 | TRBD2 | . | TRBV9 | TGTGCCAGCAGCGTAGCCCTGAGCGGGAGGTCTAGCACAGATACGCAGTATTTT | CASSVALSGRSSTDTQYF
TRBJ2-1 | . | once | TRBV28 | TGTGCCAGCACTCTCGGTCGGGGGCTAGTCAAACCCAATGAGCAGTTCTTC | CASTLGRGLVKPNEQFF
TRBJ1-1 | TRBD1 | . | TRBV5-1 | TGCGCCAGCAGCTTGGTCGCAGGGGGCAACACTGAAGCTTTCTTT | CASSLVAGGNTEAFF
TRBJ2-6 | TRBD2 | . | TRBV24-1 | TGTGCCACCAGTGGTGGACTAGCGGGCCGCTCTGGGGCCAACGTCCTGACTTTC | CATSGGLAGRSGANVLTF
TRBJ2-2 | . | . | TRBV9 | TGTGCCAGCAGCGTCGCAGGGGCCACCGGGGAGCTGTTTTTT | CASSVAGATGELFF
TRBJ1-1 | . | . | TRBV2 | TGTGCCAGCGGTCAGTTGGGCCGCACTGAAGCTTTCTTT | CASGQLGRTEAFF
TRBJ2-5 | . | . | TRBV27 | TGTGCCAGCAGATCCGGACAGCAAGAGACCCAGTACTTC | CASRSGQQETQYF
TRBJ2-1 | TRBD1 | . | TRBV5-8 | TGTGCCAGCAGTTTAGACAGGGGGCGCCGGAATGAGCAGTTCTTC | CASSLDRGRRNEQFF
TRBJ2-7 | TRBD1 | few | TRBV28 | TGTGCCAGCAGGGACAAGGGACAGAGCCTAATCGAGCAGTACTTC | CASRDKGQSLIEQYF
TRBJ2-1 | . | . | TRBV2 | TGTGCCAGCAGGGCAGGTGACAATGAGCAGTTCTTC | CASRAGDNEQFF
TRBJ2-1 | . | . | TRBV6-5 | TGTGCCAGCAGCAGACTGTCGAGCTCCTACAATGAGCAGTTCTTC | CASSRLSSSYNEQFF
TRBJ1-6 | . | once | TRBV5-1 | TGCGCCAGCAGCTTGGGACAGGTCCATAATTCACCCCTCCACTTT | CASSLGQVHNSPLHF
TRBJ1-2 | . | . | TRBV28 | TGTGCCAGCAGTAGTCCCGGGACAATCAATCACGGCTACACCTTC | CASSSPGTINHGYTF
TRBJ1-1 | . | . | TRBV10-3 | TGTGCCATCAGTGAGCCAACGTCGAACACTGAAGCTTTCTTT | CAISEPTSNTEAFF
TRBJ2-1 | . | once | TRBV2 | TGTGCCTTCGGAGCGACTGAGCAGTTCTTC | CAFGATEQFF
TRBJ2-1 | TRBD1 | . | TRBV5-1 | TGCGCCAGCAGCTTCGGGACAGGGGGAAATGAGCAGTTCTTC | CASSFGTGGNEQFF
TRBJ1-3 | . | . | TRBV28 | TGTGCCAGCAGTTTAGCCGGGACTCACGCAGGGAACACCATATATTTT | CASSLAGTHAGNTIYF
TRBJ2-7 | TRBD1 | . | TRBV10-1 | TGCGCCAGCAGTGTTGACAGGGTGGCCGAGCAGTACTTC | CASSVDRVAEQYF
TRBJ2-7 | TRBD1 | few | TRBV27 | TGTGCCAGCAGACGGGACAGCCAACACGAGCAGTACTTC | CASRRDSQHEQYF
TRBJ2-7 | TRBD1 | . | TRBV5-6 | TGTGCCAGCACTCTGGGGGACAGTTCCTACGAGCAGTACTTC | CASTLGDSSYEQYF
TRBJ2-5 | TRBD2 | . | TRBV11-2 | TGTGCCAGCAGCCGCGGGACTAGCGGGAGGGGCGAGACCCAGTACTTC | CASSRGTSGRGETQYF
TRBJ2-4 | . | . | TRBV28 | TGTGCCAGCAGCAGCTTCAACATTCAGTACTTC | CASSSFNIQYF
TRBJ2-5 | . | . | TRBV19 | TGTGCCAGTAGTATGGGCAGGGCCCAAGAGACCCAGTACTTC | CASSMGRAQETQYF
TRBJ2-1 | . | . | TRBV18 | TGTGCCAGCTCACCGCCTATGGCTATGGGGAATGAGCAGTTCTTC | CASSPPMAMGNEQFF
TRBJ1-6 | . | . | TRBV11-2 | TGTGCCAGCAGCGCGGGACTTAATTCACCCCTCCACTTT | CASSAGLNSPLHF
TRBJ1-4 | . | . | TRBV11-2 | TGTGCCAGCAGCTTACGCCTGATGGGCAGGGATAATGAAAAACTGTTTTTT | CASSLRLMGRDNEKLFF